This record looks at one TCR beta chain sequence and its context. The V end lost 0 bases, the J end lost 0 bases, and 8 bases lay between the germline ends. The germline V gene has CDR1 MNHEY and CDR2 SVGAGI. The CDR3 has 15 residues. The data were taken from a study of blood T cell repertoires in COVID-19. Study as a whole: Acute and convalescent COVID-19 specimens originated in the United States, Italy and Spain.

Original data processing: Using reference gene primer amplification, nucleated cell counts were estimated. Profiled with immunoSEQ multiplex PCR; TCRdb holds only in-frame clones, not every one. V and J calls and clone size are copied from that table; D and trimming were computed from the DNA. The sample consists of roughly 340,000 clones, under 95% of them appearing once. The TCR sequence derives from a woman aged 18 to 35 who had recovered from COVID-19. This sequence joins TRBV6-5 and TRBJ1-2; unclear D gene. Specimen: peripheral blood. The CDR3 protein is CASSYSPGTNYGYTF. Here the CDR3 DNA reads TGTGCCAGCAGTTACTCTCCAGGAACTAACTATGGCTACACCTTC.